This note documents a single T cell receptor (beta chain) sequence. J was trimmed by 4 bases and V by 4 bases; bases with no gene match: 4. Germline lookup yields CDR1 GTSNPN and CDR2 SVGIG (reference sequence). The CDR3 consists of 13 residues. These data belong to a study of cytomegalovirus exposure and HLA in healthy donors. In the PCR, 60 Vbeta and 13 Jbeta primers were used. TCRdb's copy holds only in-frame clones and misses some; the assay was immunoSEQ multiplex PCR. The table for this sample gives around 160,000 clones. This TCR was recovered from a woman aged 45-59 years in good health and CMV-seronegative. The chain joins TRBV30 to TRBJ1-5, with TRBD1 matching 7 bases. Specimen: PBMCs. The CDR3, as DNA: TGTGCCTGGACGGGACAGCTTAATCAGCCCCAGCATTTT. Translation: CAWTGQLNQPQHF.